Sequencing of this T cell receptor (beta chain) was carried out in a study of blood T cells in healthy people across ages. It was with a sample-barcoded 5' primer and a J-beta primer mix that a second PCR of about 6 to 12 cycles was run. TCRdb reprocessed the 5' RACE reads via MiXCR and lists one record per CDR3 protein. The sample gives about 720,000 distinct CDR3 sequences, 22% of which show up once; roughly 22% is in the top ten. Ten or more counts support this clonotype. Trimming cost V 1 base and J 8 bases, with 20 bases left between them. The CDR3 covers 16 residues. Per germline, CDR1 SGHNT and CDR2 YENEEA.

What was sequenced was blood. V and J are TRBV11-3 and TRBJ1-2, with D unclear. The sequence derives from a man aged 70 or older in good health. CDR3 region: CASSLGTAAQDDGYTF. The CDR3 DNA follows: TGTGCCAGCAGCTTAGGAACGGCTGCGCAAGATGACGGCTACACCTTC. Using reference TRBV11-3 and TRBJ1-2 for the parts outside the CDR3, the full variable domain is EAGVVQSPRYKIIEKKQPVAFWCNPISGHNTLYWYLQNLGQGPELLIRYENEEAVDDSQLPKDRFSAERLKGVDSTLKIQPAELGDSAVYLCASSLGTAAQDDGYTFGSGTRLTVV.